Presented here are 27 T cell receptor beta chains from one specimen sequenced in a study of blood T cell repertoires in COVID-19. Assay: immunoSEQ multiplex PCR; the TCRdb copy retains only in-frame clones and omits some. The sample lists roughly 200,000 clones, 81% seen once, with around 8% in the top ten. Material for sequencing was peripheral blood. All receptors derive from a woman of 80 years or more with acute or convalescent COVID-19.

The chain carries TRBV11-2 and TRBJ2-7, with TRBD1 identical over 8 bases. The CDR3 totals 18 residues. With 4 bases clipped from V and 0 bases from J, the junction kept 14 bases outside the gene matches. CDR1 is SGHAT, CDR2 FQNNGV, per germline. CDR3 sequence: CASSSGPGTGLSSYEQYF. The CDR3 DNA is TGTGCCAGCAGCTCCGGTCCCGGGACAGGTTTGAGCTCCTACGAGCAGTACTTC.

V is TRBV10-1 and J is TRBJ2-1; TRBD1 is a possible D gene (6 bases). Germline lookup yields CDR1 WNHNN and CDR2 SYGVQD (reference sequence). The germline V and J ends were trimmed by 5 bases and 6 bases, with 17 bases remaining between them. The CDR3 covers 15 residues. The CDR3, as DNA: TGCGCCAGCAGTCCAGGGGTTACGATGTCCAATGAGCAGTTCTTC. Residues: CASSPGVTMSNEQFF.

The chain couples TRBV7-2 to TRBJ1-2; D possibly corresponds to TRBD1 (6 bases). Germline loops: CDR1 SGHTA, CDR2 FQGNSA. The V end was cut by 1 base, the J end by 3 bases, with 12 bases between. This CDR3 comprises 15 residues. For the CDR3, the DNA is TGTGCCAGCAGCTTAGACTCCAGGGGTGACTATGGCTACACCTTC. It translates to CASSLDSRGDYGYTF.

This clone showed up just a few times. Additional DNA sequences in this sample encode the identical CDR3. The rearrangement uses TRBV5-1 and TRBJ1-1, with 7 bases matching TRBD1. Germline loops: CDR1 SGHRS, CDR2 YFSETQ. Losses at the gene ends were 4 bases for V and 1 base for J; bases not matched to a gene: 10. The CDR3 loop spans 16 amino acids. The CDR3 DNA follows: TGCGCCAGCAGCCTCTCCTCCGGGACAGCGAACACTGAAGCTTTCTTT. As protein: CASSLSSGTANTEAFF. Using reference TRBV5-1 and TRBJ1-1 for the parts outside the CDR3, the full variable domain is KAGVTQTPRYLIKTRGQQVTLSCSPISGHRSVSWYQQTPGQGLQFLFEYFSETQRNKGNFPGRFSGRQFSNSRSEMNVSTLELGDSALYLCASSLSSGTANTEAFFGQGTRLTVV.

This clone has just one count. The V call is TRBV4-1, the J call TRBJ1-3; D remains unclear. CDR1 and CDR2 (germline): MGHRA, YSYEKL. There are 15 residues in the CDR3. The V end lost 0 bases, the J end lost 5 bases, and 11 bases lay between the germline ends. The CDR3 sequence: CASSQDAARRNTIYF. DNA for the CDR3: TGCGCCAGCAGCCAAGATGCAGCGAGAAGAAACACCATATATTTT.

The V gene is TRBV19, the J gene TRBJ2-7, with D unresolved. The V end lost 3 bases, the J end lost 1 base, and 10 bases lay between the germline ends. There are 14 residues in the CDR3. Germline lookup yields CDR1 LNHDA and CDR2 SQIVND (reference sequence). The DNA of the CDR3 is TGTGCCAGTAGTATTGCCAGGAATTCCTACGAGCAGTACTTC. This gives the protein CASSIARNSYEQYF.

This chain connects TRBV25-1 to TRBJ2-4, with D possibly matching TRBD2 (5 bases). CDR3 length: 14 residues. V was shortened by 6 bases and J by 2 bases, with 11 bases between the two germline ends. Germline-derived CDR1 and CDR2 are MGHDK and SYGVNS. The CDR3 DNA is TGTGCCAGCAGCGTCGGGGTTTCCAAAAACATTCAGTACTTC. This encodes CASSVGVSKNIQYF.

The chain is built from TRBV21-1 and TRBJ2-2; the table assigns TRBD2, which was not confirmed against the DNA. TRBV21-1 is given as a pseudogene. This CDR3 is built from 13 residues. The CDR3 spells CARGGGNTGELFF. The CDR3 coding sequence is TGTGCCCGCGGGGGCGGGAACACCGGGGAGCTGTTTTTT.

This clone was seen just once. The chain links TRBV19 to TRBJ2-3, with TRBD2 matching over 9 bases. CDR3 length equals 15 residues. Germline lookup yields CDR1 LNHDA and CDR2 SQIVND (reference sequence). After removal of 1 base from V and 2 bases from J, the junction contained 1 base not matched to a gene. CDR3: CASSIGLAATDTQYF. The CDR3 bases are TGTGCCAGTAGTATAGGACTAGCGGCCACAGATACGCAGTATTTT.

This clone was seen more than once but under ten times. DNA of the CDR3: TGTGCCAGCAGTTTAAGGGGCAGGGCGCCCTACGAGCAGTACTTC. Residues: CASSLRGRAPYEQYF. The rearrangement uses TRBV28 and TRBJ2-7; maybe TRBD1 (5 bases). The V end lost 2 bases, the J end lost 2 bases, and 13 bases lay between the germline ends. Germline CDR1 reads MDHEN; CDR2 reads SYDVKM. The CDR3 loop spans 15 amino acids.

The genes are TRBV5-5 and TRBJ2-7, with TRBD1 identical over 7 bases. This CDR3 is built from 14 residues. Germline CDR1 is SGHKS and CDR2 is YYEKEE (reference sequence). Losses at the gene ends were 4 bases for V and 0 bases for J; bases not matched to a gene: 4. Here the CDR3 reads CASSVRDSSYEQYF. The DNA for the CDR3 is TGTGCCAGCAGCGTCCGGGACAGCTCCTACGAGCAGTACTTC.

V and J are TRBV27 and TRBJ1-2, with 10 bases fitting TRBD1. The CDR3 sequence is 13 residues long. Trimming removed 10 bases from V and 8 bases from J; junction bases left unmatched: 10. CDR1 MNHEY and CDR2 SMNVEV come from the germline V gene (reference sequence). The CDR3 DNA follows: TGTGCCATGACGACGACAGGGGGCTGGGGCTACACCTTC. Translated, it gives CAMTTTGGWGYTF.

The V gene is TRBV5-1, the J gene TRBJ2-3, with no clear D. This CDR3 spans 16 amino acids. The V gene's germline CDR1 is SGHRS and CDR2 YFSETQ. With 4 bases removed from V and 0 bases from J, the gap between germline ends came to 15 bases. In nucleotides, the CDR3 is TGCGCCAGCAGCCCGATGATAGCTACTAGCACAGATACGCAGTATTTT. This translates into CASSPMIATSTDTQYF.

The chain links TRBV28 to TRBJ2-3; weak D call: TRBD2 (6 bases). Germline CDR1 is MDHEN and CDR2 is SYDVKM. The CDR3 has 19 amino acids. V dropped 4 bases and J dropped 0 bases, with 23 bases sitting between them. The CDR3 sequence is CASSYLKSGRFTSTDTQYF. Written as DNA, the CDR3 is TGTGCCAGCAGTTACCTAAAAAGCGGGCGCTTTACTAGCACAGATACGCAGTATTTT.

The CDR3 DNA is TGTGCCAGCAGCTTAGCAGGGGGGGCGACTGAAGCTTTCTTT. Translating it yields CASSLAGGATEAFF. The V and J genes are TRBV7-9 and TRBJ1-1; a weak D match, TRBD1 (6 bases). CDR3 length equals 14 residues. Germline V CDR1 and CDR2: SEHNR, FQNEAQ (reference sequence). The V end lost 0 bases, the J end lost 5 bases, and 10 bases lay between the germline ends.

This rearrangement joins TRBV19 to TRBJ2-2; 7 bases map to TRBD1. The CDR3 is 16 amino acids. Germline values: CDR1 LNHDA, CDR2 SQIVND (reference sequence). The J segment lost 0 bases and the V segment lost 6 bases, leaving 7 bases of the junction unmatched. CDR3 residues: CASSQWDSSNTGELFF. CDR3 bases: TGTGCCAGTAGCCAATGGGACAGTTCGAACACCGGGGAGCTGTTTTTT.

V is TRBV6-5 and J is TRBJ1-5, with D possibly being TRBD1 (5 bases). Germline V gene sequence: CDR1 MNHEY, CDR2 SVGAGI. V lost 5 bases and J 3 bases, leaving 11 bases between the germline ends. CDR3 length equals 14 residues. CDR3 nucleotides: TGTGCCAGCAGTACGACAGCTACCAATCAGCCCCAGCATTTT. Residues: CASSTTATNQPQHF.

The rearrangement joins TRBV5-4 to TRBJ2-4; 8 nucleotides line up with TRBD2. The CDR3 covers 15 residues. Trimming removed 2 bases from V and 6 bases from J; junction bases left unmatched: 7. CDR1 and CDR2 from the germline V gene are SGHNT and YYREEE (reference sequence). The CDR3 DNA reads TGTGCCAGCAGCTTCAGCGGGGGCCAACTAAACATTCAGTACTTC. Protein product: CASSFSGGQLNIQYF. The full variable domain, its missing parts supplied by reference TRBV5-4 and TRBJ2-4, is ETGVTQSPTHLIKTRGQQVTLRCSSQSGHNTVSWYQQALGQGPQFIFQYYREEENGRGNFPPRFSGLQFPNYSSELNVNALELDDSALYLCASSFSGGQLNIQYFGAGTRLSVL.

The chain is built from TRBV19 and TRBJ2-7, with D possibly matching TRBD2 (6 bases). Germline lookup yields CDR1 LNHDA and CDR2 SQIVND (reference sequence). CDR3 length: 14 amino acids. The V end lost 5 bases, the J end lost 1 base, and 12 bases lay between the germline ends. In DNA, the CDR3 is TGTGCCAGTAGTCTCTCGGGGGAGTCCTACGAGCAGTACTTC. As protein: CASSLSGESYEQYF.

The J gene is TRBJ2-3, the V gene TRBV28; D not resolved. CDR1 is MDHEN, CDR2 SYDVKM, per germline. Trimming removed 6 bases from V and 2 bases from J, with 18 bases in between. The CDR3 covers 16 residues. The CDR3 spells CASSPTGMEDTDTQYF. DNA of the CDR3: TGTGCCAGCAGCCCTACGGGTATGGAAGACACAGATACGCAGTATTTT.

The rearrangement links TRBV7-2 to TRBJ2-1, with TRBD2 matching over 10 bases. CDR3 length: 16 residues. Germline loops: CDR1 SGHTA, CDR2 FQGNSA. V was pared by 5 bases and J by 3 bases, with 7 bases of the junction left unmatched. CDR3: CASSAPGLAYYNEQFF. The DNA of the CDR3 is TGTGCCAGCAGCGCGCCGGGACTAGCGTACTACAATGAGCAGTTCTTC.

V gene TRBV9 combines with J gene TRBJ2-4; D is possibly TRBD1 (6 bases). V was cut by 0 bases and J by 0 bases, with 13 bases left in between. The length of the CDR3 is 17 residues. CDR1 and CDR2 from the germline V gene are SGDLS and YYNGEE. The CDR3 sequence is CASSVGRQGLAKNIQYF. For the CDR3, the DNA is TGTGCCAGCAGCGTAGGTCGGCAGGGGCTAGCCAAAAACATTCAGTACTTC.

This chain uses TRBV29-1 with TRBJ1-5; maybe TRBD1 (5 bases). V dropped 7 bases and J dropped 0 bases, with 10 bases sitting between them. Germline values: CDR1 SQVTM, CDR2 ANQGSEA. This CDR3 is built from 13 residues. The CDR3 sequence: CSARDSSNQPQHF. The CDR3 DNA reads as TGCAGCGCCCGAGACAGTAGCAATCAGCCCCAGCATTTT.

The chain employs TRBV6-2 or TRBV6-3 and TRBJ1-4; 8 nucleotides line up with TRBD1. The CDR3 is made up of 14 amino acids. V shed 4 bases and J 7 bases; nucleotides not matched to a gene: 5. The germline CDR1 and CDR2 sequences are MNHEY and SVGEGT. CDR3 in amino acids: CASSSDRGSEKLFF. DNA for the CDR3: TGTGCCAGCAGTTCCGACAGGGGCAGTGAAAAACTGTTTTTT.

The gene calls are TRBV6-4 and TRBJ1-5; D unresolved. V lost 4 bases and J lost 6, with 13 bases in between. The CDR3 runs to 14 residues. The V gene's germline CDR1 is MRHNA and CDR2 SNTAGT. The CDR3 loop is CASSVDPEGQPQHF. CDR3 bases: TGTGCCAGCAGTGTGGACCCGGAGGGTCAGCCCCAGCATTTT.

This chain links TRBV7-8 with TRBJ1-3; 7 bases agree with TRBD1. The V gene end was trimmed by 5 bases and the J gene end by 2 bases; junction bases not matched to a gene: 9. There are 16 residues in the CDR3. The germline V gene has CDR1 SGHVS and CDR2 FQNEAQ. DNA for the CDR3: TGTGCCAGCAGCCCATCGACAGGGACCCCTGGAAACACCATATATTTT. It encodes CASSPSTGTPGNTIYF. Drawing the rest from reference TRBV7-8 and TRBJ1-3, the complete variable domain is GAGVSQSPRYKVAKRGQDVALRCDPISGHVSLFWYQQALGQGPEFLTYFQNEAQLDKSGLPSDRFFAERPEGSVSTLKIQRTQQEDSAVYLCASSPSTGTPGNTIYFGEGSWLTVV.

The genes are TRBV25-1 and TRBJ1-1; 9 bases are shared with TRBD1. Germline trimming cut 3 bases from V and 2 bases from J; bases unmatched to any gene: 7. Germline V gives CDR1 MGHDK, CDR2 SYGVNS. The CDR3 length is 16 residues. The CDR3 region has the DNA TGTGCCAGCAGTGACGGGACAGGGATTACTAACACTGAAGCTTTCTTT. Translating gives CASSDGTGITNTEAFF.